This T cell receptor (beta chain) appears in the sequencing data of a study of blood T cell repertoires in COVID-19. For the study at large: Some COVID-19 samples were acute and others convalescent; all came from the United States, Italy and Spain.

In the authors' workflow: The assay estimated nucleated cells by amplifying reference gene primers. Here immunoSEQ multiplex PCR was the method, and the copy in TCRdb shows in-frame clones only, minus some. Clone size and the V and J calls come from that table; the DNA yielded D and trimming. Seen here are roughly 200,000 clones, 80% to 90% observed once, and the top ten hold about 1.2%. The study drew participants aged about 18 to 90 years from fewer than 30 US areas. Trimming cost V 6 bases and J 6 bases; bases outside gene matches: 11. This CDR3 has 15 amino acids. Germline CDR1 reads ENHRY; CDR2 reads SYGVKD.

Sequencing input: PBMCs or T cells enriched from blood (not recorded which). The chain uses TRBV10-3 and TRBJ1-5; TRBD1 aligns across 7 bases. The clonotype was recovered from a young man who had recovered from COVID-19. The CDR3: CAISTQGEGSQPQHF. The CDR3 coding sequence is TGTGCCATCAGCACCCAGGGGGAAGGGAGTCAGCCCCAGCATTTT.